Shown below are 17 T cell receptor beta chains from a single sample sequenced in a study of T cell responses to AZD1222 COVID-19 vaccine. Here immunoSEQ multiplex PCR was the method, and the copy in TCRdb shows in-frame clones only, minus some. The data hold 250,000 to 300,000 clones, with almost 95% observed a single time. The sample was peripheral blood, taken 28 days after the second AZD1222 dose. The source of these receptors is an adult who received the AZD1222 COVID-19 vaccine.

This clone was seen only once. Different DNA sequences within this sample yield the same CDR3. The rearrangement links TRBV3-1 (or the pseudogene TRBV3-2) to TRBJ1-1; the D gene is possibly TRBD1 (5 bases). V was pared by 1 base and J by 8 bases, with 11 bases between. Looked up from germline, CDR1 is LGHDT and CDR2 is YNNKEL (reference sequence). The CDR3 runs to 13 residues. The CDR3 DNA reads TGTGCCAGCAGCCAAGTTGGTGGGGCAGAAGCTTTCTTT. Encoded protein: CASSQVGGAEAFF.

V gene TRBV2 combines with J gene TRBJ2-7; D not certain. In germline, CDR1 is SNHLY, CDR2 FYNNEI. V lost 8 bases and J 2 bases, leaving 7 bases between the germline ends. The CDR3 is 11 amino acids. CDR3 coding DNA: TGTGCCAGCTCCACCCCCTACGAGCAGTACTTC. Translation gives CASSTPYEQYF.

The rearrangement links TRBV5-1 to TRBJ2-7, with D possibly being TRBD2 (6 bases). This CDR3 spans 14 amino acids. V shed 6 bases and J shed 0 bases, with 13 bases lying between them. CDR1 is SGHRS, CDR2 YFSETQ, per germline. This CDR3 reads CASTRTGSSYEQYF. The CDR3 DNA follows: TGCGCCAGCACCCGAACCGGGAGCTCCTACGAGCAGTACTTC.

The chain joins TRBV24-1 to TRBJ2-1; 10 nucleotides match TRBD2. The V gene end was trimmed by 1 base and the J gene end by 11 bases; junction bases not matched to a gene: 13. Germline-derived CDR1 and CDR2 are KGHDR and SFDVKD. The CDR3 covers 17 residues. The CDR3 protein is CATSDFRLAGELNKQFF. As DNA, the CDR3 is TGTGCCACCAGTGATTTTCGCCTAGCGGGAGAACTTAACAAGCAGTTCTTC.

Here the CDR3 DNA reads TGTGCCAGTAGTATGGGCCCACCTCGCAATCAGCCCCAGCATTTT. Its protein product is CASSMGPPRNQPQHF. The rearrangement links TRBV19 to TRBJ1-5; D is unresolved. CDR1 and CDR2 (germline): LNHDA, SQIVND (reference sequence). The CDR3 contains 15 residues. Between the trimmed V and J ends, which lost 3 bases and 2 bases, there was a span of 11 bases.

This sequence joins TRBV28 and TRBJ2-2, with D possibly being TRBD2 (7 bases). The CDR3 extends over 16 amino acids. Trimming shortened V by 7 bases and J by 3 bases, and 18 bases separated the two germline ends. The V gene's germline CDR1 is MDHEN and CDR2 SYDVKM. The CDR3 sequence: CASTNLGGADTGELFF. The DNA of the CDR3 is TGTGCCAGCACCAACTTAGGGGGGGCGGACACCGGGGAGCTGTTTTTT.

This chain uses TRBV11-2 with TRBJ2-1, with 8 nucleotides matching TRBD2. The trim removed 4 bases at V and 0 bases at J, leaving 5 bases unmatched. The CDR3 runs 16 residues. Germline V gene data show CDR1 as SGHAT and CDR2 as FQNNGV. The CDR3 DNA reads as TGTGCCAGCAGCTCGATAGCGGGGCCCTCCTACAATGAGCAGTTCTTC. This encodes CASSSIAGPSYNEQFF. Looking up the rest from reference TRBV11-2 and TRBJ2-1 gives the full variable domain: EAGVAQSPRYKIIEKRQSVAFWCNPISGHATLYWYQQILGQGPKLLIQFQNNGVVDDSQLPKDRFSAERLKGVDSTLKIQPAKLEDSAVYLCASSSIAGPSYNEQFFGPGTRLTVL.

V usage is TRBV19 and J usage is TRBJ1-4, with unresolved D. The CDR3 loop spans 14 amino acids. Between the trimmed V and J ends, which lost 1 base and 7 bases, there was a span of 10 bases. The germline V gene encodes CDR1 LNHDA and CDR2 SQIVND (reference sequence). The CDR3: CASSIVWAAEKLFF. For the CDR3, the DNA is TGTGCCAGTAGTATAGTATGGGCAGCTGAAAAACTGTTTTTT.

This clone was counted a few times. This likely comes from a read error, as the CDR3 has no conserved phenylalanine or tryptophan at its end. It is unclear where the CDR3 begins or ends on the DNA, so no DNA is shown, and the CDR3 is as TCRdb lists it. CDR3 sequence reads: CASSAPGQGATVSV. This chain joins TRBV9 and TRBJ1-1; the table names TRBD1, a call not compared with the DNA. The CDR3 is 14 amino acids long, termini counted. Germline values: CDR1 SGDLS, CDR2 YYNGEE.

V gene TRBV7-9 combines with J gene TRBJ2-6, with 9 bases aligning to TRBD2. CDR3 length: 18 amino acids. Trimming at V came to 7 bases and at J to 0 bases, leaving 10 bases not matched to a gene. CDR1 is SEHNR, CDR2 FQNEAQ, per germline (reference sequence). CDR3 sequence: CASNGIAGAGSGANVLTF. As DNA, the CDR3 is TGTGCCAGCAATGGAATAGCGGGAGCCGGCTCTGGGGCCAACGTCCTGACTTTC.

CDR3 sequence: CASSRDGKNYGYTF. CDR3 coding DNA: TGTGCCAGCAGCCGTGACGGCAAGAACTATGGCTACACCTTC. V gene TRBV7-2 combines with J gene TRBJ1-2; D is undetermined. V lost 5 bases and J lost 2, with 12 bases in between. The CDR3 is 14 residues long. Germline loops: CDR1 SGHTA, CDR2 FQGNSA.

This CDR3 is CASSPSPLSYNEQFF. CDR3 nucleotides: TGTGCCAGCAGCCCGTCCCCGTTATCCTACAATGAGCAGTTCTTC. The rearrangement uses TRBV7-3 and TRBJ2-1; D is uncertain. With 5 bases removed from V and 1 base from J, the gap between germline ends came to 12 bases. CDR1 and CDR2 (germline): SGHTA, FQGTGA. The CDR3 spans 15 residues.

V usage is TRBV13 and J usage is TRBJ2-5; 8 bases are a match to TRBD1. Germline trimming cut 4 bases from V and 9 bases from J; bases unmatched to any gene: 4. Germline V lookup: CDR1 PRHDT, CDR2 FYEKMQ (reference sequence). The CDR3 loop spans 12 amino acids. Written as DNA, the CDR3 is TGTGCCAGCAGCTCAGGACAGGGCCCCCAGTACTTC. Its translation is CASSSGQGPQYF.

The chain uses TRBV7-3 and TRBJ1-2; 9 bases match TRBD1. Germline values: CDR1 SGHTA, CDR2 FQGTGA. V shed 4 bases, J shed 9 bases, and the junction held 6 bases outside the gene matches. The CDR3 is 13 residues long. CDR3 DNA sequence: TGTGCCAGCAGCTCCCGGACAGGGGAAAGCTACACCTTC. Translated, it gives CASSSRTGESYTF.

The chain is built from TRBV19 and TRBJ2-3, with 9 bases matching TRBD1. The CDR3 has 15 residues. V was clipped by 2 bases and J by 4 bases; unmatched bases: 4. Germline assignment: CDR1 LNHDA and CDR2 SQIVND (reference sequence). CDR3 loop: CASSIRTGEADTQYF. In DNA, the CDR3 is TGTGCCAGTAGTATACGGACAGGGGAGGCAGATACGCAGTATTTT.

The chain has TRBV6-5 and TRBJ2-5, with unresolved D. Trimming left V 5 bases short and J 3 bases short, with 7 bases between. CDR3 length: 12 residues. From germline, CDR1 is MNHEY and CDR2 SVGAGI. CDR3 sequence reads: CASSHIKETQYF. The CDR3 region has the DNA TGTGCCAGCAGTCATATTAAAGAGACCCAGTACTTC.

This rearrangement joins TRBV27 to TRBJ1-1; 9 bases match TRBD1. The CDR3 is 15 amino acids. The germline CDR1 and CDR2 sequences are MNHEY and SMNVEV (reference sequence). After removal of 5 bases from V and 4 bases from J, the junction contained 8 bases not matched to a gene. The CDR3 here is CASSASGTGFTEAFF. The CDR3 region has the DNA TGTGCCAGCAGTGCCTCCGGGACAGGGTTCACTGAAGCTTTCTTT.